These 27 T cell receptor beta chains were all obtained from the same sample, sequenced in a study of shared clonotypes between healthy human individuals. Libraries were prepared by immunoSEQ multiplex PCR; TCRdb keeps only in-frame clonotypes and omits some of them. The sample has fewer than 1.6 million clones, just under 99% seen once; the top ten hold over 0.3%. The sequenced sample consisted of naive CD4+ T cells sorted from blood. As for subset: CD45RA+ positively selected. These receptors were collected from a young man in good health.

J is TRBJ2-1 and V is TRBV4-3; 11 positions match TRBD2. CDR1 is LGHNA, CDR2 YSLEER, per germline. J gave up 7 bases and V 1 base, and 6 bases lay outside the gene matches. This CDR3 contains 16 residues. CDR3 in amino acids: CASSQGTWTSGNEQFF. The CDR3 DNA reads as TGCGCCAGCAGCCAAGGGACCTGGACTAGCGGGAATGAGCAGTTCTTC.

The chain carries TRBV15 and TRBJ2-3; D might be TRBD2 (6 bases). This CDR3 spans 16 amino acids. Germline-derived CDR1 and CDR2 are LNHNV and YYDKDF (reference sequence). V was clipped by 4 bases and J by 0 bases, with 14 bases between them. The CDR3 here is CATSKRRVSSTDTQYF. CDR3 nucleotide sequence: TGTGCCACCAGCAAACGGAGGGTGTCGAGCACAGATACGCAGTATTTT. The full variable domain, its missing parts supplied by reference TRBV15 and TRBJ2-3, is DAMVIQNPRYQVTQFGKPVTLSCSQTLNHNVMYWYQQKSSQAPKLLFHYYDKDFNNEADTPDNFQSRRPNTSFCFLDIRSPGLGDTAMYLCATSKRRVSSTDTQYFGPGTRLTVL.

To note about this clone: Other DNA sequences from this sample encode an identical CDR3 as well. The chain has TRBV29-1 and TRBJ2-7; the D gene is possibly TRBD1 (5 bases). Germline V gene sequence: CDR1 SQVTM, CDR2 ANQGSEA. V gave up 4 bases and J gave up 4 bases, with 8 bases separating them. There are 11 residues in the CDR3. The CDR3 bases are TGCAGCGTTGCGCAGGGTTACGAGCAGTACTTC. Protein sequence: CSVAQGYEQYF.

This rearrangement joins TRBV6-1 to TRBJ1-1, with D uncertain. The CDR3 length is 13 residues. V was clipped by 2 bases and J by 12 bases, with 16 bases between them. Germline V lookup: CDR1 MNHNS, CDR2 SASEGT. The CDR3 sequence is CASSEIPDGMTFF. The CDR3 nucleotides are TGTGCCAGCAGTGAAATTCCAGACGGAATGACTTTCTTT.

V and J are TRBV5-1 and TRBJ1-3, with TRBD1 as a possible D gene (5 bases). The CDR3 runs to 15 residues. Trimming removed 0 bases from V and 2 bases from J, with 9 bases in between. Germline CDR1 is SGHRS and CDR2 is YFSETQ. The CDR3 nucleotides read TGCGCCAGCAGCTTGGTGGAACAGGCTGGAAACACCATATATTTT. Encoded protein: CASSLVEQAGNTIYF.

The chain joins TRBV21-1 to TRBJ2-7; the table's D call, TRBD1, has no DNA check behind it. TRBV21-1 is designated a pseudogene. The CDR3 is made up of 14 amino acids. CDR3 sequence: CASSEDRAAYEQYF. CDR3 nucleotides: TGTGCCAGCAGCGAGGACAGGGCGGCCTACGAGCAGTACTTC.

The rearrangement joins TRBV9 to TRBJ2-7; D is unresolved. Germline V CDR1 and CDR2: SGDLS, YYNGEE. The CDR3 loop spans 14 amino acids. The V and J ends lost 0 bases and 4 bases respectively, with 11 bases between them. CDR3 in amino acids: CASSVAESFYEQYF. The DNA of the CDR3 is TGTGCCAGCAGCGTAGCCGAGTCCTTTTACGAGCAGTACTTC.

This chain uses TRBV5-5 with TRBJ1-3; D might be TRBD1 (5 bases). V shed 4 bases and J shed 3 bases, with 11 bases lying between them. The germline gives CDR1 SGHKS, CDR2 YYEKEE (reference sequence). The CDR3 covers 14 residues. The CDR3 reads CASSLDSLGNTIYF. DNA for the CDR3: TGTGCCAGCAGCCTAGACAGTCTTGGAAACACCATATATTTT.

The rearrangement joins TRBV11-2 to TRBJ1-1; the match to TRBD1 covers 8 bases. The J segment lost 0 bases and the V segment lost 2 bases, leaving 2 bases of the junction unmatched. Germline CDR1 is SGHAT and CDR2 is FQNNGV. The CDR3 covers 15 residues. The CDR3 region is CASSLQGALNTEAFF. In nucleotides, the CDR3 is TGTGCCAGCAGCTTACAGGGGGCGTTGAACACTGAAGCTTTCTTT.

Details on this clone: The sample carries other DNA sequences with the same CDR3. The genes are TRBV18 and TRBJ1-1; D uncertain. Per germline, CDR1 KGHSH and CDR2 LQKENI. V lost 3 bases, J lost 1 base, and 6 bases lay in between. There are 13 residues in the CDR3. The CDR3 bases are TGTGCCAGCTCACCGCAGGCGAACACTGAAGCTTTCTTT. It encodes CASSPQANTEAFF.

The chain uses TRBV6-5 and TRBJ1-3, with a tentative D call TRBD1 (5 bases). Germline CDR1 is MNHEY and CDR2 is SVGAGI. The CDR3 consists of 13 residues. V was shortened by 6 bases and J by 3 bases, with 9 bases between the two germline ends. CDR3 amino acids: CASSGGGGNTIYF. CDR3 DNA: TGTGCCAGCAGCGGGGGTGGTGGAAACACCATATATTTT.

Concerning this clone itself: The sample has other DNA sequences that encode this CDR3 too. The chain employs TRBV15 and TRBJ1-5; TRBD1 matches at 8 bases. The CDR3 extends over 17 amino acids. V gave up 1 base and J gave up 3 bases; unmatched junction bases: 8. Germline CDR1 reads LNHNV; CDR2 reads YYDKDF (reference sequence). The CDR3 sequence is CATSRGKDRDVNQPQHF. The DNA for the CDR3 is TGTGCCACCAGCAGAGGAAAGGACAGGGATGTCAATCAGCCCCAGCATTTT.

V gene TRBV4-1 combines with J gene TRBJ1-4; tentative D call: TRBD1 (6 bases). V lost 0 bases to trimming and J lost 15 bases, with 20 bases between them. The CDR3 consists of 15 residues. CDR1 is MGHRA and CDR2 is YSYEKL in the germline V gene. CDR3 in DNA: TGCGCCAGCAGCCAAGAACCAGGGGCCTCAGCTAAGATGTTTTTT. Translation: CASSQEPGASAKMFF.

The rearrangement uses TRBV28 and TRBJ1-1; D not certain. Germline V gene data show CDR1 as MDHEN and CDR2 as SYDVKM. The ends were cut back, 2 bases at V and 0 bases at J, with 7 bases in the middle. The CDR3 is made up of 14 amino acids. The CDR3 DNA reads as TGTGCCAGCAGTTTACCTATGATGAACACTGAAGCTTTCTTT. It translates to CASSLPMMNTEAFF. Full variable domain (missing parts from reference TRBV28 and TRBJ1-1): DVKVTQSSRYLVKRTGEKVFLECVQDMDHENMFWYRQDPGLGLRLIYFSYDVKMKEKGDIPEGYSVSREKKERFSLILESASTNQTSMYLCASSLPMMNTEAFFGQGTRLTVV.

This chain links TRBV6-1 with TRBJ1-2; 7 bases match TRBD1. Germline V gene data show CDR1 as MNHNS and CDR2 as SASEGT. CDR3 size: 18 residues. The junction had 17 bases not matched to a gene; V was cut back by 0 bases and J by 7 bases. The CDR3 reads CASSEALNRGVVEVGYTF. For the CDR3, the DNA is TGTGCCAGCAGTGAAGCGTTGAACAGGGGAGTTGTTGAGGTTGGCTACACCTTC.

For this clone: This CDR3 is also generated by other DNA sequences in the sample. The chain is built from TRBV18 and TRBJ2-7; D uncertain. V lost 4 bases to trimming and J lost 3 bases, with 4 bases between them. CDR1 KGHSH and CDR2 LQKENI come from the germline V gene. The CDR3 runs 11 residues. For the CDR3, the DNA is TGTGCCAGCTCACAGGGCTACGAGCAGTACTTC. Translation gives CASSQGYEQYF.

The rearrangement uses TRBV6-6 and TRBJ1-5; D call uncertain. The ends were cut back, 9 bases at V and 5 bases at J, with 14 bases in the middle. The CDR3 is made up of 13 amino acids. CDR1 and CDR2 from the germline V gene are MNHNY and SVGAGI (reference sequence). CDR3 amino acids: CASTSMVYQPQHF. The CDR3 region has the DNA TGTGCCAGTACCTCCATGGTATATCAGCCCCAGCATTTT.

The CDR3 DNA is TGTGCCAGCAGCTTGGCAGTAGGGACTAGGTCCTACAATGAGCAGTTCTTC. The encoded protein is CASSLAVGTRSYNEQFF. J is TRBJ2-1 and V is TRBV7-9; 8 nucleotides align to TRBD2. CDR3 size: 17 residues. Looked up from germline, CDR1 is SEHNR and CDR2 is FQNEAQ (reference sequence). Trimming took 3 bases from V and 1 from J; bases not matched to a gene: 8. Variable domain in full (rest from reference TRBV7-9 and TRBJ2-1): DTGVSQNPRHKITKRGQNVTFRCDPISEHNRLYWYRQTLGQGPEFLTYFQNEAQLEKSRLLSDRFSAERPKGSFSTLEIQRTEQGDSAMYLCASSLAVGTRSYNEQFFGPGTRLTVL.

The J gene is TRBJ1-2, the V gene TRBV18; 7 bases fit TRBD1. Trimming at V came to 6 bases and at J to 0 bases, leaving 1 base not matched to a gene. The CDR3 contains 13 residues. Per the germline V gene, CDR1 is KGHSH and CDR2 is LQKENI. The CDR3 nucleotides are TGTGCCAGCTCTACAGGGGCTAACTATGGCTACACCTTC. This encodes CASSTGANYGYTF.

This chain's CDR3 is CASSLEGLSGNTIYF. CDR3 DNA sequence: TGTGCCAGCAGCTTGGAAGGGTTATCTGGAAACACCATATATTTT. J is TRBJ1-3 and V is TRBV5-5; no clear D. Trimming stripped 0 bases from V and 1 base from J, with 8 bases between. This CDR3 has 15 amino acids. In germline, CDR1 is SGHKS, CDR2 YYEKEE (reference sequence). The whole variable domain, remainder taken from reference TRBV5-5 and TRBJ1-3, is DAGVTQSPTHLIKTRGQQVTLRCSPISGHKSVSWYQQVLGQGPQFIFQYYEKEERGRGNFPDRFSARQFPNYSSELNVNALLLGDSALYLCASSLEGLSGNTIYFGEGSWLTVV.

The chain links TRBV5-4 to TRBJ2-5; 9 bases are shared with TRBD2. This CDR3 comprises 17 residues. V gave up 0 bases and J gave up 4 bases; unmatched junction bases: 10. From germline, CDR1 is SGHNT and CDR2 YYREEE (reference sequence). The CDR3 here is CASSLEIAGVRGETQYF. The CDR3 DNA sequence: TGTGCCAGCAGCTTGGAAATAGCGGGAGTAAGAGGAGAGACCCAGTACTTC.

The chain uses TRBV29-1 and TRBJ2-1; 13 positions match TRBD2. V lost 7 bases to trimming and J lost 1 base; unmatched junction nucleotides: 7. Germline values: CDR1 SQVTM, CDR2 ANQGSEA. There are 16 residues in the CDR3. CDR3 nucleotide sequence: TGCAGCGCCTGGACTAGCGGGAGTTCGTCCTACAATGAGCAGTTCTTC. It yields the protein CSAWTSGSSSYNEQFF.

The chain employs TRBV18 and TRBJ1-1; D remains ambiguous. V was clipped by 4 bases and J by 8 bases, with 14 bases between them. The CDR3 extends over 13 amino acids. Per germline, CDR1 KGHSH and CDR2 LQKENI. DNA of the CDR3: TGTGCCAGCTCACTCTCCGGGAATCCGGAAGCTTTCTTT. This codes for CASSLSGNPEAFF.

The CDR3 DNA is TGTGCCAGCTCATTTGGGACAGATTACGCTTTCTTT. It codes for CASSFGTDYAFF. V gene TRBV18 combines with J gene TRBJ1-1; TRBD1 agrees at 7 bases. This CDR3 is built from 12 residues. From germline, CDR1 is KGHSH and CDR2 LQKENI. With 5 bases clipped from V and 11 bases from J, the junction kept 8 bases outside the gene matches.

The V and J genes are TRBV2 and TRBJ1-5; D might be TRBD1 (5 bases). The CDR3 runs 16 residues. Germline-derived CDR1 and CDR2 are SNHLY and FYNNEI. V was cut by 7 bases and J by 4 bases, with 20 bases left in between. Here the CDR3 reads CASTPNPWSGNQPQHF. In DNA form, the CDR3 reads TGTGCCAGCACTCCTAACCCGTGGTCAGGGAATCAGCCCCAGCATTTT.

This chain connects TRBV7-3 to TRBJ2-3; a weak D match, TRBD2 (6 bases). The CDR3 is made up of 14 amino acids. Germline CDR1 reads SGHTA; CDR2 reads FQGTGA. Trimming cost V 2 bases and J 4 bases, with 10 bases left between them. The CDR3 DNA reads TGTGCCAGCAGCTTATGGTCTAGCGCAGATACGCAGTATTTT. It codes for CASSLWSSADTQYF.

V and J are TRBV18 and TRBJ2-5, with D perhaps matching TRBD1 or TRBD2 (5 bases each). Trimming stripped 4 bases from V and 5 bases from J, with 17 bases between. Germline CDR1 reads KGHSH; CDR2 reads LQKENI. The CDR3 is 15 amino acids. The DNA for the CDR3 is TGTGCCAGCTCACTCCCGGGACCTCGAGCGGAGACCCAGTACTTC. This codes for CASSLPGPRAETQYF.